This entry features one TCR beta chain sequence. The data were obtained in a study of blood T cell repertoires in COVID-19. The V end was cut by 3 bases, the J end by 0 bases, with 6 bases between. This CDR3 spans 14 amino acids. Germline CDR1 and CDR2: SGDLS and YYNGEE. Measured with immunoSEQ multiplex PCR; TCRdb has only the in-frame clones, and not every one. The sample consists of 150,000 to 200,000 clones, roughly three quarters of them appearing once. This rearrangement joins TRBV9 to TRBJ1-4, with no clear D. Sequencing was done on a sample of peripheral blood. The receptor was isolated from a woman between 40 and 55 years old with COVID-19, enrolled during active disease. The DNA for the CDR3 is TGTGCCAGCAGCGGGCCCTCAACTAATGAAAAACTGTTTTTT. Protein sequence: CASSGPSTNEKLFF. The full variable domain, with the rest looked up from reference TRBV9 and TRBJ1-4, is DSGVTQTPKHLITATGQRVTLRCSPRSGDLSVYWYQQSLDQGLQFLIQYYNGEERAKGNILERFSAQQFPDLHSELNLSSLELGDSALYFCASSGPSTNEKLFFGSGTQLSVL.